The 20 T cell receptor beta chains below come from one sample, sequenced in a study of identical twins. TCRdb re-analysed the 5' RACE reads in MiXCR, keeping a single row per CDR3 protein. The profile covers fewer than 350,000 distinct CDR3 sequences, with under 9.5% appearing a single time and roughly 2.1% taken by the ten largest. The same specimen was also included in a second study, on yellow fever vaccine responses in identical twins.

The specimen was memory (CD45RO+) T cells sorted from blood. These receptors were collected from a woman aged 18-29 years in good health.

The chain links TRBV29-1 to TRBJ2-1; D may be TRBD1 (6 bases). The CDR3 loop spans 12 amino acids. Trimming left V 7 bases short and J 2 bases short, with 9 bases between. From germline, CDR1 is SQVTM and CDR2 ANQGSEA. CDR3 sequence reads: CSARTAYNEQFF. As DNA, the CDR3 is TGCAGCGCCAGGACAGCCTACAATGAGCAGTTCTTC.

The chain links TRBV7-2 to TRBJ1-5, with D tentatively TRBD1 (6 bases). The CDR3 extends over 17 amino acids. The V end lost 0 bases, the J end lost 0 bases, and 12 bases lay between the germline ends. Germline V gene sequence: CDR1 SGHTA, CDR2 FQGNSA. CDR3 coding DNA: TGTGCCAGCAGCTTAGCTAGGGACAAACATAGCAATCAGCCCCAGCATTTT. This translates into CASSLARDKHSNQPQHF.

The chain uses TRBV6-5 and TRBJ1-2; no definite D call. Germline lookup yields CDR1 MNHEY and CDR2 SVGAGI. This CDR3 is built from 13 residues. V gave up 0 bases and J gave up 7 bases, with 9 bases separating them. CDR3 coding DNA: TGTGCCAGCAGTTACTCGACCGGCTTTGGCTACACCTTC. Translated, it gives CASSYSTGFGYTF.

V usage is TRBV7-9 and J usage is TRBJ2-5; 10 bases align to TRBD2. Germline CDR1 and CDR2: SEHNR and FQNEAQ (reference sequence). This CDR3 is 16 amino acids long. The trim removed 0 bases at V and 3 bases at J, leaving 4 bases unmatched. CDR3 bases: TGTGCCAGCAGCTTAGCGCTAGCGGGAGATAAAGAGACCCAGTACTTC. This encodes CASSLALAGDKETQYF.

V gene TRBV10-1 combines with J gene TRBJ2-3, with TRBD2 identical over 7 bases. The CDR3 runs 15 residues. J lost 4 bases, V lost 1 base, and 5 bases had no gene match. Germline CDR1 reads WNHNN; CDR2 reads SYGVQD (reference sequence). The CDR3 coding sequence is TGCGCCAGCAGTGAGTTCGGGGGAGGGCCAGATACGCAGTATTTT. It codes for CASSEFGGGPDTQYF.

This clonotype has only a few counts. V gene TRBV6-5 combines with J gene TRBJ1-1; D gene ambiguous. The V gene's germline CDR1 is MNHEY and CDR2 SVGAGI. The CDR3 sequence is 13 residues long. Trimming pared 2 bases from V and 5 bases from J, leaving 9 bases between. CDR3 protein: CASSYGGRTEAFF. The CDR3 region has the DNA TGTGCCAGCAGTTACGGCGGTCGGACTGAAGCTTTCTTT.

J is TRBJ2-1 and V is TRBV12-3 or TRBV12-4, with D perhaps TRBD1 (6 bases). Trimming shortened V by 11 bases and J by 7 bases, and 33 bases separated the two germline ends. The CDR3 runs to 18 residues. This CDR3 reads CAFSLPKVGARGWNEQFF. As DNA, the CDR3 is TGTGCCTTCAGTCTCCCCAAGGTGGGGGCCCGTGGCTGGAATGAGCAGTTCTTC.

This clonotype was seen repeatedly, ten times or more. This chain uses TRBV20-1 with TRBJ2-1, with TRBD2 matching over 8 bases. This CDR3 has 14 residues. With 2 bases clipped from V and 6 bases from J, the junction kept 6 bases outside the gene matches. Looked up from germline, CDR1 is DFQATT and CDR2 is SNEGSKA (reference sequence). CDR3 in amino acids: CSARPGTRFNEQFF. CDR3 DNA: TGCAGTGCTAGACCCGGGACTAGATTCAATGAGCAGTTCTTC.

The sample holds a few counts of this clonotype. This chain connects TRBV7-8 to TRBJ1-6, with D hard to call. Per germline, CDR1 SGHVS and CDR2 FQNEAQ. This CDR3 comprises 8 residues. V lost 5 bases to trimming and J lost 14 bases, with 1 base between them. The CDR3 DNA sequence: TGTGCCAGCAGCGCCCTCCACTTT. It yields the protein CASSALHF.

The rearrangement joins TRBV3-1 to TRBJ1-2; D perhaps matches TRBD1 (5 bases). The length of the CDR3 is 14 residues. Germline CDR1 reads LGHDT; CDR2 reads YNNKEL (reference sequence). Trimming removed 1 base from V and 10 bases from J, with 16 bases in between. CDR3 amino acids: CASSQGRQGTIYTF. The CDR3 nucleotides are TGTGCCAGCAGCCAAGGTCGGCAGGGTACGATCTACACCTTC.

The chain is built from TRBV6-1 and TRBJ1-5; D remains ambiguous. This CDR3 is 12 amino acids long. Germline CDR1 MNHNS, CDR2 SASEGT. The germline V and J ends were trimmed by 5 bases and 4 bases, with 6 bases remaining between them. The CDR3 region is CASSRLNQPQHF. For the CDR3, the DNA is TGTGCCAGCAGTCGACTGAATCAGCCCCAGCATTTT.

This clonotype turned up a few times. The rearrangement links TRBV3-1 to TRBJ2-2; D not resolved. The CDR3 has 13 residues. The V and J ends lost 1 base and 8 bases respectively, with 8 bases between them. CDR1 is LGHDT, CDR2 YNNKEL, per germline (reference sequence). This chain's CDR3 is CASSQAVGGELFF. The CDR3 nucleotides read TGTGCCAGCAGCCAAGCCGTAGGGGGGGAGCTGTTTTTT.

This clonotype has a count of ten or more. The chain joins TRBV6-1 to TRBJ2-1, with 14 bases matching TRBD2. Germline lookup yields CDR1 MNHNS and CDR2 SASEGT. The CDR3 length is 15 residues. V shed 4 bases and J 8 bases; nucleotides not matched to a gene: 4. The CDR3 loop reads CASSGLAGGPDEQFF. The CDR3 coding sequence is TGTGCCAGCAGTGGACTAGCGGGGGGGCCTGATGAGCAGTTCTTC.

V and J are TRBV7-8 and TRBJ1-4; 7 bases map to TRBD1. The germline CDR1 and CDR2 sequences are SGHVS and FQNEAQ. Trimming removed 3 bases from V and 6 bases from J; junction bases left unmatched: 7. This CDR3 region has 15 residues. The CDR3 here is CASSLSTGRDEKLFF. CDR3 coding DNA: TGTGCCAGCAGCTTGTCGACAGGGAGAGATGAAAAACTGTTTTTT.

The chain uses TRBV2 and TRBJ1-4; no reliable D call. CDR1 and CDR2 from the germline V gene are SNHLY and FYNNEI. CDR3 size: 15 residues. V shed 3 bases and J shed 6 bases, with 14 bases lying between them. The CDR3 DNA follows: TGTGCCAGCAGTGAGGGGTGGGAGTATGATGAAAAACTGTTTTTT. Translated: CASSEGWEYDEKLFF.

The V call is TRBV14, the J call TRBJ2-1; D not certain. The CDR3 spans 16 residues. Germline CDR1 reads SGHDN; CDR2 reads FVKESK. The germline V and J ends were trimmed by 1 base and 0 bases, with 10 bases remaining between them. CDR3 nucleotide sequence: TGTGCCAGCAGCCAAGCCGGCCCCAGCTCCTACAATGAGCAGTTCTTC. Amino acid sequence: CASSQAGPSSYNEQFF.

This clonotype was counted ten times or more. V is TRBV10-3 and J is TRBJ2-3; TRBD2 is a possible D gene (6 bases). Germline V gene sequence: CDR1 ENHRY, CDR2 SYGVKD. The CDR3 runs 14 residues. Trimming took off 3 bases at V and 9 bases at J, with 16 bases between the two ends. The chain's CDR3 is CAISDRDSASTQYF. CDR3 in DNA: TGTGCCATCAGTGACCGGGACTCCGCTTCGACGCAGTATTTT.

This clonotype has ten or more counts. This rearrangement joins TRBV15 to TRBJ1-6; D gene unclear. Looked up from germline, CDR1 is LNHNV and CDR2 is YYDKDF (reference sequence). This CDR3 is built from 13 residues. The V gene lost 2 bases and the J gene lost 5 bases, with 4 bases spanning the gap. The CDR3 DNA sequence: TGTGCCACCAGCAGATTTGATAATTCACCCCTCCACTTT. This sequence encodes CATSRFDNSPLHF.

The CDR3 region has the DNA TGTGCCAGCAGTGAGAGGCGGAGGGGCTCCTACGAGCAGTACGTC. Encoded protein: CASSERRRGSYEQYV. V is TRBV6-4 and J is TRBJ2-7; perhaps TRBD2 as D (6 bases). This CDR3 spans 15 amino acids. Germline CDR1 MRHNA, CDR2 SNTAGT. V lost 3 bases and J 0 bases, leaving 12 bases between the germline ends.

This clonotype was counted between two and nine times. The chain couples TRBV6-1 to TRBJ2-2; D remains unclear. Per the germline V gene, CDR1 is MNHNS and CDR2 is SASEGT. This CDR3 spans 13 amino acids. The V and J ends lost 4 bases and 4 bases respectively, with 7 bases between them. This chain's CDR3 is CASSGKGTGELFF. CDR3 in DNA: TGTGCCAGCAGTGGCAAGGGCACCGGGGAGCTGTTTTTT.